Shown below are 9 T cell receptor beta chains from a single sample sequenced in a study of human T cells and chemical hapten exposure. Each CDR3 protein gets one entry after TCRdb re-called the RACE reads with MiXCR. Altogether 300,000 to 400,000 distinct CDR3 sequences are present, approximately 6.9% being singletons, with the ten largest covering 7% to 10%. The sample's time point: patch test 1, 2 weeks after DPC sensitization. The treatment was: therapeutic diphenylcyclopropenone sensitization with weekly scalp DPC. The starting material was whole blood, obtained in connection with sensitization to the hapten diphenylcyclopropenone (DPC). The origin of the receptors is a woman aged 18-29 years with alopecia areata. Some clones in this sample may be carry-over from other donors' samples.

This clonotype was observed many times. This sequence joins TRBV6-5 and TRBJ1-2; perhaps TRBD1 as D (5 bases). CDR1 and CDR2 (germline): MNHEY, SVGAGI. With 6 bases removed from V and 4 bases from J, the gap between germline ends came to 12 bases. The CDR3 is 13 residues long. CDR3 region: CASSLDGGYGYTF. CDR3 coding DNA: TGTGCCAGCAGCCTGGACGGGGGCTATGGCTACACCTTC.

Only a few counts were recorded for this clonotype. V and J are TRBV12-3 or TRBV12-4 and TRBJ1-2, with D tentatively TRBD1 (6 bases). V shed 3 bases and J shed 4 bases, with 12 bases lying between them. There are 14 residues in the CDR3. The CDR3 nucleotides read TGTGCCAGCAGTTTTATAGGGGGGAGCTATGGCTACACCTTC. Its translation is CASSFIGGSYGYTF.

V gene TRBV2 combines with J gene TRBJ2-3, with D hard to call. Germline CDR1 SNHLY, CDR2 FYNNEI. The CDR3 is made up of 14 amino acids. V dropped 0 bases and J dropped 6 bases, with 10 bases sitting between them. The chain's CDR3 is CASSEALSGDTQYF. CDR3 nucleotide sequence: TGTGCCAGCAGTGAAGCTCTTTCCGGGGATACGCAGTATTTT.

J is TRBJ1-6 and V is TRBV28; the match to TRBD1 covers 10 bases. The germline V gene encodes CDR1 MDHEN and CDR2 SYDVKM. The CDR3 contains 15 residues. J was trimmed by 7 bases and V by 6 bases; bases with no gene match: 6. The CDR3 DNA reads TGTGCCAGCAGACCGAGGACAGGGGGGAATTCACCCCTCCACTTT. Translation gives CASRPRTGGNSPLHF.

The J gene is TRBJ1-1, the V gene TRBV2, with 7 bases identical to TRBD1. With V trimmed by 4 bases and J by 5 bases, 4 bases remained unmatched. The CDR3 totals 13 residues. Germline-derived CDR1 and CDR2 are SNHLY and FYNNEI. The CDR3 here is CASSGGQTTEAFF. CDR3 DNA sequence: TGTGCCAGCAGTGGGGGACAGACTACTGAAGCTTTCTTT.

V gene TRBV3-1 combines with J gene TRBJ2-5, with unresolved D. Between the trimmed V and J ends, which lost 4 bases and 1 base, there was a span of 7 bases. This CDR3 spans 13 amino acids. Germline V gives CDR1 LGHDT, CDR2 YNNKEL (reference sequence). The CDR3 loop reads CASSRRVQETQYF. DNA of the CDR3: TGTGCCAGCAGCCGACGGGTCCAAGAGACCCAGTACTTC.

This clonotype was recorded many times. The V gene is TRBV5-5, the J gene TRBJ1-4; no definite D call. The germline CDR1 and CDR2 sequences are SGHKS and YYEKEE (reference sequence). V lost 4 bases to trimming and J lost 3 bases, with 10 bases between them. This CDR3 is 14 amino acids long. The CDR3 loop is CASSIPGANEKLFF. The CDR3, as DNA: TGTGCCAGCAGCATACCGGGAGCTAATGAAAAACTGTTTTTT.

This clonotype was picked up many times. The chain joins TRBV12-3 or TRBV12-4 to TRBJ2-3, with unresolved D. Trimming removed 8 bases from V and 0 bases from J, with 15 bases in between. This CDR3 spans 15 amino acids. CDR3 DNA: TGTGCCAGCTCCTTGGGGATACCAAGCACAGATACGCAGTATTTT. This sequence encodes CASSLGIPSTDTQYF.

Ten or more counts support this clonotype. This chain uses TRBV11-2 with TRBJ2-7; D call uncertain. The V end was cut by 5 bases, the J end by 0 bases, with 17 bases between. The CDR3 is 16 amino acids. From germline, CDR1 is SGHAT and CDR2 FQNNGV. The CDR3 DNA follows: TGTGCCAGCAGCCCCCCTCCGAGCGCACTCTCCTACGAGCAGTACTTC. This translates into CASSPPPSALSYEQYF.